The 24 T cell receptor beta chains in this list originate from one sample, sequenced in a study of CD8 T cells in seronegative destructive rheumatoid arthritis. Method: immunoSEQ multiplex PCR; TCRdb's copy keeps in-frame clones and lacks some. The sample has 10,000 to 15,000 clones, less than 90% seen once. Sample: CD8+ T cells from blood. Receptor source: a woman aged 30-49 years with seronegative destructive rheumatoid arthritis.

The chain uses TRBV5-1 and TRBJ2-3, with 11 bases lining up with TRBD2. V trimming: 3 bases; J trimming: 6 bases; junction bases outside the gene matches: 6. Germline lookup yields CDR1 SGHRS and CDR2 YFSETQ. This CDR3 region has 15 residues. CDR3 in amino acids: CASSSGTSGYDTQYF. In nucleotides, the CDR3 is TGCGCCAGCAGCTCGGGGACTAGCGGTTACGATACGCAGTATTTT. Full variable domain (outside the CDR3, taken from reference TRBV5-1 and TRBJ2-3): KAGVTQTPRYLIKTRGQQVTLSCSPISGHRSVSWYQQTPGQGLQFLFEYFSETQRNKGNFPGRFSGRQFSNSRSEMNVSTLELGDSALYLCASSSGTSGYDTQYFGPGTRLTVL.

The chain links TRBV28 to TRBJ1-1; no definite D call. The V end lost 2 bases, the J end lost 4 bases, and 11 bases lay between the germline ends. The germline gives CDR1 MDHEN, CDR2 SYDVKM. The CDR3 runs to 14 residues. The CDR3 DNA follows: TGTGCCAGCAGTTTAAGCTGGGCCTTCACTGAAGCTTTCTTT. It encodes CASSLSWAFTEAFF.

The V call is TRBV28, the J call TRBJ2-3; D might be TRBD1 (6 bases). Trimming stripped 6 bases from V and 2 bases from J, with 12 bases between. This CDR3 region has 14 residues. The germline V gene has CDR1 MDHEN and CDR2 SYDVKM. CDR3 sequence reads: CASSHRVNTDTQYF. The CDR3 DNA is TGTGCCAGCAGCCACAGGGTTAACACAGATACGCAGTATTTT.

The V call is TRBV6-1, the J call TRBJ1-5, with D maybe TRBD1 (5 bases). V lost 8 bases to trimming and J lost 4 bases, with 12 bases between them. CDR3 length: 13 amino acids. The V gene's germline CDR1 is MNHNS and CDR2 SASEGT. The CDR3 sequence: CASGSGTNQPQHF. The CDR3 DNA is TGTGCCAGCGGGTCCGGGACTAATCAGCCCCAGCATTTT.

The chain combines TRBV28 with TRBJ1-1; 8 positions match TRBD1. This CDR3 comprises 14 residues. The germline V gene has CDR1 MDHEN and CDR2 SYDVKM. The junction had 11 bases not matched to a gene; V was cut back by 6 bases and J by 8 bases. The DNA for the CDR3 is TGTGCCAGCAGGGACACAGGGGGGCACTTAGAAGCTTTCTTT. Translation gives CASRDTGGHLEAFF.

The chain carries TRBV13 and TRBJ2-2; 7 bases fit TRBD1. Germline values: CDR1 PRHDT, CDR2 FYEKMQ (reference sequence). The CDR3 contains 15 residues. Trimming at V came to 5 bases and at J to 6 bases, leaving 9 bases not matched to a gene. For the CDR3, the DNA is TGTGCCAGCAGCGTATCTGCCCAGGGGGCCGGGGAGCTGTTTTTT. This translates into CASSVSAQGAGELFF.

This clone has just a few counts. The V and J genes are TRBV6-4 and TRBJ2-2; 11 positions agree with TRBD2. The V gene's germline CDR1 is MRHNA and CDR2 SNTAGT. This CDR3 spans 18 amino acids. Germline trimming cut 0 bases from V and 1 base from J; bases unmatched to any gene: 4. The CDR3 is CASSDSSGGAENTGELFF. CDR3 coding DNA: TGTGCCAGCAGTGACTCTAGCGGGGGGGCCGAGAACACCGGGGAGCTGTTTTTT.

The J gene is TRBJ1-5, the V gene TRBV5-1, with TRBD1 matching over 8 bases. The V gene end was trimmed by 0 bases and the J gene end by 6 bases; junction bases not matched to a gene: 5. This CDR3 is built from 15 residues. CDR1 is SGHRS, CDR2 YFSETQ, per germline. CDR3 sequence: CASSLAGGMGQPQHF. The CDR3 nucleotides read TGCGCCAGCAGCTTGGCAGGGGGCATGGGTCAGCCCCAGCATTTT.

The chain combines TRBV9 with TRBJ2-2, with D maybe TRBD2 (5 bases). V was trimmed by 0 bases and J by 3 bases, leaving 15 bases between them. The CDR3 covers 17 residues. Germline V gives CDR1 SGDLS, CDR2 YYNGEE. CDR3 coding DNA: TGTGCCAGCAGCGTAGAGAGTCCCGGGATGGACACCGGGGAGCTGTTTTTT. As protein: CASSVESPGMDTGELFF.

This chain connects TRBV9 to TRBJ2-2; D gene uncertain. CDR1 and CDR2 (germline): SGDLS, YYNGEE. The CDR3 contains 11 residues. Trimming stripped 5 bases from V and 4 bases from J, with 3 bases between. The DNA of the CDR3 is TGTGCCAGCAGTATCACCGGGGAGCTGTTTTTT. This encodes CASSITGELFF.

V gene TRBV19 combines with J gene TRBJ2-1; D possibly corresponds to TRBD1 (5 bases). CDR3 length equals 17 residues. V was clipped by 6 bases and J by 2 bases, with 20 bases between them. Germline assignment: CDR1 LNHDA and CDR2 SQIVND (reference sequence). The CDR3 is CASSPWSAGLAYNEQFF. The DNA of the CDR3 is TGTGCCAGTAGCCCCTGGTCGGCAGGGCTGGCCTACAATGAGCAGTTCTTC.

This rearrangement joins TRBV27 to TRBJ2-7, with a weak D call TRBD2 (6 bases). V was shortened by 5 bases and J by 4 bases, with 18 bases between the two germline ends. This CDR3 region has 15 residues. The germline CDR1 and CDR2 sequences are MNHEY and SMNVEV (reference sequence). As DNA, the CDR3 is TGTGCCAGCAGTCCCATCCCGGGAGCCCAGTACGAGCAGTACGTC. It encodes CASSPIPGAQYEQYV.

The J gene is TRBJ2-3, the V gene TRBV9; D is perhaps TRBD1 (6 bases). Trimming cost V 0 bases and J 4 bases, with 12 bases left between them. CDR1 SGDLS and CDR2 YYNGEE come from the germline V gene. This CDR3 spans 15 amino acids. The CDR3 nucleotides read TGTGCCAGCAGCGTAGCCAGGGGTGAGGCAGATACGCAGTATTTT. Its protein product is CASSVARGEADTQYF.

This clone was seen more than once but under ten times. This chain connects TRBV2 to TRBJ2-3; D is perhaps TRBD2 (6 bases). This CDR3 is built from 15 residues. Germline values: CDR1 SNHLY, CDR2 FYNNEI. Trimming stripped 8 bases from V and 12 bases from J, with 27 bases between. The CDR3 nucleotides read TGTGCCAGCGGGCGGGGCGGCCCCCCTGCGGGTAGTCAGTATTTT. The encoded protein is CASGRGGPPAGSQYF. The complete variable domain, with remaining parts taken from reference TRBV2 and TRBJ2-3, reads EPEVTQTPSHQVTQMGQEVILRCVPISNHLYFYWYRQILGQKVEFLVSFYNNEISEKSEIFDDQFSVERPDGSNFTLKIRSTKLEDSAMYFCASGRGGPPAGSQYFGPGTRLTVL.

This clone was recorded only once. The chain recombines TRBV11-2 with TRBJ2-1, with 9 bases fitting TRBD2. The CDR3 covers 16 residues. V shed 1 base and J 7 bases; nucleotides not matched to a gene: 8. The germline CDR1 and CDR2 sequences are SGHAT and FQNNGV. In DNA, the CDR3 is TGTGCCAGCAGCTTAGGAGTGGCGGGGGGGCCAAATGAGCAGTTCTTC. Translating gives CASSLGVAGGPNEQFF.

The rearrangement joins TRBV11-1 to TRBJ2-7; perhaps TRBD1 as D (6 bases). Germline V gene data show CDR1 as SGHAT and CDR2 as FQDESV (reference sequence). The length of the CDR3 is 15 residues. Trimming took off 5 bases at V and 4 bases at J, with 18 bases between the two ends. The CDR3: CASSHYTGSLYEQYF. The DNA for the CDR3 is TGTGCCAGCAGCCACTACACAGGGAGTCTATACGAGCAGTACTTC.

V is TRBV28 and J is TRBJ1-1; D unresolved. This CDR3 contains 13 residues. Germline CDR1 reads MDHEN; CDR2 reads SYDVKM. Trimming pared 5 bases from V and 5 bases from J, leaving 12 bases between. The DNA for the CDR3 is TGTGCCAGCAGTCCCTTGACGGGGACTGAAGCTTTCTTT. It encodes CASSPLTGTEAFF.

V gene TRBV27 combines with J gene TRBJ1-4, with D maybe TRBD1 (5 bases). This CDR3 region has 15 residues. From germline, CDR1 is MNHEY and CDR2 SMNVEV (reference sequence). V gave up 2 bases and J gave up 8 bases, with 15 bases separating them. CDR3 DNA: TGTGCCAGCAGTTTAAAGGGTACCTGGGGCGAAAAACTGTTTTTT. This gives the protein CASSLKGTWGEKLFF.

The chain carries TRBV27 and TRBJ1-5; D is unclear. The CDR3 is 11 residues long. The V end was cut by 10 bases, the J end by 7 bases, with 11 bases between. Per the germline V gene, CDR1 is MNHEY and CDR2 is SMNVEV (reference sequence). The CDR3 protein is CATLGGQPQHF. Here the CDR3 DNA reads TGTGCCACCCTAGGAGGGCAGCCCCAGCATTTT.

The genes are TRBV7-9 and TRBJ2-1, with 8 bases that match TRBD2. Trimming took 6 bases from V and 3 from J; bases not matched to a gene: 7. Germline CDR1 is SEHNR and CDR2 is FQNEAQ (reference sequence). The CDR3 has 15 amino acids. The CDR3 DNA reads TGTGCCAGCAGTTCCGCCGGGACTAGCTACAATGAGCAGTTCTTC. This translates into CASSSAGTSYNEQFF.

CDR3 amino acids: CASSPGSGNTEAFF. The CDR3 bases are TGCGCCAGCAGCCCAGGGTCGGGGAACACTGAAGCTTTCTTT. The rearrangement uses TRBV4-1 and TRBJ1-1, with a possible D match to TRBD1 (5 bases). Germline lookup yields CDR1 MGHRA and CDR2 YSYEKL. Trimming cost V 4 bases and J 1 base, with 10 bases left between them. This CDR3 has 14 residues.

This clone appeared a few times. The genes are TRBV4-2 and TRBJ1-5; TRBD1 matches 7 bases. Germline assignment: CDR1 LGHNA and CDR2 YNFKEQ. J gave up 5 bases and V 3 bases, and 7 bases lay outside the gene matches. The CDR3 is 15 residues long. The CDR3 is CASSQERGPHQPQHF. The CDR3 DNA follows: TGTGCCAGCAGCCAGGAAAGGGGGCCCCATCAGCCCCAGCATTTT.

The chain is built from TRBV15 and TRBJ2-3; TRBD2 is a possible D gene (6 bases). Trimming removed 7 bases at V and 0 bases at J, with 14 bases between. The CDR3 is made up of 15 amino acids. Per the germline V gene, CDR1 is LNHNV and CDR2 is YYDKDF (reference sequence). This chain's CDR3 is CATTDLGGSTDTQYF. The CDR3 nucleotides read TGTGCCACCACCGACTTAGGAGGGAGCACAGATACGCAGTATTTT.

This chain joins TRBV28 and TRBJ1-4; 11 positions agree with TRBD1. CDR3 size: 15 residues. V gave up 7 bases and J gave up 6 bases; unmatched junction bases: 7. Per the germline V gene, CDR1 is MDHEN and CDR2 is SYDVKM. In nucleotides, the CDR3 is TGTGCCAGCACCGGACAGGGGGCGTTCTATGAAAAACTGTTTTTT. Residues: CASTGQGAFYEKLFF.